A single sample is the source of the 21 T cell receptor beta chains below, sequenced in a study of cytomegalovirus exposure and HLA in healthy donors. PCR was performed using 60 Vbeta and 13 Jbeta primers. Generated by immunoSEQ multiplex PCR, the TCRdb table keeps only in-frame clones and is missing some. The table shows roughly 150,000 clones, with more than 70% occurring only once. The sequenced material came from PBMCs. The receptors were sampled from a male donor in good health and CMV-seronegative.

V is TRBV7-6 and J is TRBJ1-1; D ambiguous. Germline V CDR1 and CDR2: SGHVS, FNYEAQ. V lost 0 bases to trimming and J lost 4 bases, with 9 bases between them. The CDR3 covers 14 residues. The CDR3, as DNA: TGTGCCAGCAGCTTAGCGGGCATGCCCACTGAAGCTTTCTTT. This codes for CASSLAGMPTEAFF.

V gene TRBV6-1 combines with J gene TRBJ2-2, with 9 bases matching TRBD1. V lost 6 bases to trimming and J lost 5 bases; unmatched junction nucleotides: 4. Germline V gene sequence: CDR1 MNHNS, CDR2 SASEGT. The CDR3 is 14 amino acids. In DNA form, the CDR3 reads TGTGCCAGCAGCCACAGGGGGCGTACCGGGGAGCTGTTTTTT. Translated, it gives CASSHRGRTGELFF.

This clone showed up just a few times. The J gene is TRBJ2-2, the V gene TRBV6-5; 7 nucleotides agree with TRBD1. Germline V lookup: CDR1 MNHEY, CDR2 SVGAGI. The CDR3 has 15 residues. Trimming took 0 bases from V and 7 from J; bases not matched to a gene: 5. CDR3 region: CASSYSTGFHGELFF. The CDR3 region has the DNA TGTGCCAGCAGTTACTCGACAGGGTTTCACGGGGAGCTGTTTTTT.

This clone showed up just a few times. This chain uses TRBV27 with TRBJ1-2; a possible D gene is TRBD1 (6 bases). CDR1 is MNHEY, CDR2 SMNVEV, per germline (reference sequence). V lost 2 bases and J 7 bases, leaving 14 bases between the germline ends. This CDR3 contains 14 residues. CDR3 sequence: CASSLLQGRGGYTF. The CDR3, as DNA: TGTGCCAGCAGTTTACTACAGGGACGAGGTGGCTACACCTTC.

The chain combines TRBV11-2 with TRBJ1-6; no clear D gene. Germline assignment: CDR1 SGHAT and CDR2 FQNNGV. The CDR3 has 14 amino acids. The germline V and J ends were trimmed by 2 bases and 8 bases, with 10 bases remaining between them. The CDR3 DNA reads TGTGCCAGCAGCTTACTGCCGGGAGATTCACCCCTCCACTTT. Its translation is CASSLLPGDSPLHF. Full variable domain (missing parts from reference TRBV11-2 and TRBJ1-6): EAGVAQSPRYKIIEKRQSVAFWCNPISGHATLYWYQQILGQGPKLLIQFQNNGVVDDSQLPKDRFSAERLKGVDSTLKIQPAKLEDSAVYLCASSLLPGDSPLHFGNGTRLTVT.

V and J are TRBV7-8 and TRBJ1-1; possibly TRBD1 for D (5 bases). This CDR3 contains 16 residues. From germline, CDR1 is SGHVS and CDR2 FQNEAQ. Trimming stripped 0 bases from V and 1 base from J, with 12 bases between. CDR3 in DNA: TGTGCCAGCAGCTTAGCAATGGAGGGGCCGAACACTGAAGCTTTCTTT. Protein product: CASSLAMEGPNTEAFF.

This clone appeared a single time. This chain connects TRBV2 to TRBJ2-7, with a tentative D call TRBD1 (8 bases). The germline gives CDR1 SNHLY, CDR2 FYNNEI. V lost 7 bases and J lost 3, with 22 bases in between. CDR3 length equals 16 residues. CDR3 DNA: TGTGCCAGCAACGGGGGGCCCAGGGGGCAGGTCTACGAGCAGTACTTC. It encodes CASNGGPRGQVYEQYF.

The chain is built from TRBV5-1 and TRBJ1-1; D uncertain. This CDR3 region has 15 residues. Germline V gene sequence: CDR1 SGHRS, CDR2 YFSETQ. Trimming took off 0 bases at V and 4 bases at J, with 13 bases between the two ends. CDR3 loop: CASSLGQTHGTEAFF. The CDR3 nucleotides read TGCGCCAGCAGCTTGGGTCAGACTCACGGCACTGAAGCTTTCTTT.

The rearrangement links TRBV27 to TRBJ2-1; D may be TRBD2 (6 bases). The V gene lost 7 bases and the J gene lost 3 bases, with 16 bases spanning the gap. This CDR3 region has 15 residues. Germline loops: CDR1 MNHEY, CDR2 SMNVEV (reference sequence). CDR3 amino acids: CASKFREANYNEQFF. The CDR3 nucleotides read TGTGCCAGCAAATTCAGGGAGGCGAACTACAATGAGCAGTTCTTC.

J is TRBJ2-7 and V is TRBV28; 9 positions agree with TRBD1. Germline trimming cut 5 bases from V and 6 bases from J; bases unmatched to any gene: 11. The CDR3 spans 15 residues. Germline CDR1 and CDR2: MDHEN and SYDVKM. The CDR3: CASSPRRTGVGEQYF. The CDR3 DNA sequence: TGTGCCAGCAGTCCTAGGCGGACAGGGGTTGGCGAGCAGTACTTC.

The chain recombines TRBV2 with TRBJ2-2; 7 positions agree with TRBD1. The trim removed 5 bases at V and 4 bases at J, leaving 7 bases unmatched. The CDR3 runs to 15 residues. Looked up from germline, CDR1 is SNHLY and CDR2 is FYNNEI. CDR3 residues: CASSSRDRPTGELFF. CDR3 nucleotides: TGTGCCAGCAGTTCCCGGGACAGACCCACCGGGGAGCTGTTTTTT.

The V and J genes are TRBV29-1 and TRBJ2-7; a possible D gene is TRBD2 (6 bases). Germline lookup yields CDR1 SQVTM and CDR2 ANQGSEA. CDR3 length: 13 amino acids. V was cut by 2 bases and J by 5 bases, with 13 bases left in between. The CDR3 is CSVERGLGDEQYF. In DNA form, the CDR3 reads TGCAGCGTTGAAAGGGGACTGGGGGACGAGCAGTACTTC.

The chain is built from TRBV9 and TRBJ2-7, with 8 bases lining up with TRBD1. The CDR3 covers 14 residues. Germline V gene lookup returns CDR1 SGDLS and CDR2 YYNGEE. V lost 4 bases to trimming and J lost 5 bases; unmatched junction nucleotides: 8. Written as DNA, the CDR3 is TGTGCCAGCAGCCTGGGACAGGAGCATAACGAGCAGTACTTC. It translates to CASSLGQEHNEQYF.

The sample holds a few counts of this clone. V and J are TRBV15 and TRBJ2-3; unclear D gene. With 1 base removed from V and 6 bases from J, the gap between germline ends came to 11 bases. CDR3 length: 14 residues. CDR1 is LNHNV and CDR2 is YYDKDF in the germline V gene (reference sequence). This CDR3 is CATSRASTWDTQYF. The CDR3 DNA reads as TGTGCCACCAGCAGAGCCAGTACATGGGATACGCAGTATTTT.

In this sample, this clone turned up once. One end of the junction is discordant with germline, which a read error may explain. CDR3: CASRIDGSNQPQHF. The CDR3 DNA reads TGTGCCAGTAGGATAGACGGGAGCAATCAGCCCCAGCATTTT. This chain connects TRBV19 to TRBJ1-5; D unresolved. This CDR3 spans 14 amino acids. Germline V CDR1 and CDR2: LNHDA, SQIVND (reference sequence).

This clone was observed a single time. The J gene is TRBJ1-1, the V gene TRBV5-1; D perhaps matches TRBD1 (5 bases). This CDR3 is 14 amino acids long. Germline V gene sequence: CDR1 SGHRS, CDR2 YFSETQ. V gave up 7 bases and J gave up 5 bases, with 18 bases separating them. The DNA of the CDR3 is TGCGCCAGCGGGGAGGGCGGGGCGAGGACTGAAGCTTTCTTT. Its translation is CASGEGGARTEAFF. The full variable domain, rest sourced from reference TRBV5-1 and TRBJ1-1, is KAGVTQTPRYLIKTRGQQVTLSCSPISGHRSVSWYQQTPGQGLQFLFEYFSETQRNKGNFPGRFSGRQFSNSRSEMNVSTLELGDSALYLCASGEGGARTEAFFGQGTRLTVV.

The chain couples TRBV14 to TRBJ2-5; D may be TRBD2 (6 bases). Germline CDR1 SGHDN, CDR2 FVKESK. V was clipped by 5 bases and J by 1 base, with 11 bases between them. CDR3 length: 14 residues. CDR3 protein: CASSVPGVQETQYF. In DNA, the CDR3 is TGTGCCAGCAGCGTGCCGGGAGTCCAAGAGACCCAGTACTTC.

The chain uses TRBV6-1 and TRBJ2-7; D remains unclear. The CDR3 spans 15 residues. The V end was cut by 2 bases, the J end by 2 bases, with 13 bases between. Per germline, CDR1 MNHNS and CDR2 SASEGT. The CDR3 sequence is CASSEHDKPTYEQYF. The DNA for the CDR3 is TGTGCCAGCAGTGAACACGACAAACCGACCTACGAGCAGTACTTC.

The count of this clone is one. This rearrangement joins TRBV5-6 to TRBJ1-4, with 7 positions matching TRBD1. The CDR3 runs to 15 residues. Trimming removed 4 bases from V and 7 bases from J; junction bases left unmatched: 10. Germline V gene lookup returns CDR1 SGHDT and CDR2 YYEEEE. This CDR3 is CASSRTGTVGEKLFF. CDR3 nucleotide sequence: TGTGCCAGCAGCCGCACCGGGACAGTCGGTGAAAAACTGTTTTTT.

The rearrangement uses TRBV28 and TRBJ2-3, with 10 bases lining up with TRBD1. Germline-derived CDR1 and CDR2 are MDHEN and SYDVKM. Trimming took 5 bases from V and 3 from J; bases not matched to a gene: 8. The CDR3 spans 16 residues. This CDR3 is CASSVPGQGKTDTQYF. DNA of the CDR3: TGTGCCAGCAGTGTCCCGGGACAGGGGAAGACAGATACGCAGTATTTT.

V gene TRBV10-3 combines with J gene TRBJ2-7, with a tentative D call TRBD1 (5 bases). Germline-derived CDR1 and CDR2 are ENHRY and SYGVKD. Trimming took off 0 bases at V and 0 bases at J, with 6 bases between the two ends. The CDR3 covers 14 residues. The CDR3 reads CAISESDSSYEQYF. CDR3 sequence (DNA): TGTGCCATCAGTGAGTCTGACAGCTCCTACGAGCAGTACTTC.